These T cell receptor beta chains were read from a single sample in a study of CD8 T cells in ankylosing spondylitis. TCRdb reprocessed the 5' RACE reads with MiXCR, giving one entry per CDR3 protein. Among about 240,000 distinct CDR3 sequences, roughly a tenth were seen once, and the ten largest hold roughly 6.8%. The sequenced sample consisted of blood, either unsorted or a sorted T cell fraction (not recorded which). These receptors came from a male donor with ankylosing spondylitis or in good health (not recorded which). CDR3s include the opening cysteine and the closing phenylalanine or tryptophan. D genes are given only for firm matches. Size is stated for part of the rows, as once, few or many counts, or as a class when the clone is expanded.

CDR3: CASSQPGTVGGYTF; DNA: TGTGCCAGCAGCCAACCAGGGACGGTCGGCGGCTACACCTTC; J: TRBJ1-2; D: -; V: TRBV3-1; size: many
CDR3: CASRKTVTGELFF; DNA: TGTGCCAGCAGAAAGACGGTCACCGGGGAGCTGTTTTTT; J: TRBJ2-2; D: -; V: TRBV7-2; size: few
CDR3: CASSHGGSSNQPQHF; DNA: TGTGCCAGCAGCCACGGGGGGAGCTCAAATCAGCCCCAGCATTTT; J: TRBJ1-5; D: -; V: TRBV7-9; size: few
CDR3: CASSEALVAGVEQYF; DNA: TGTGCCAGCAGTGAAGCGCTCGTAGCGGGAGTTGAGCAGTACTTC; J: TRBJ2-7; D: TRBD2; V: TRBV6-1; size: few
CDR3: CASSTPPGVMGNEQFF; DNA: TGTGCCAGCAGTACCCCCCCCGGGGTAATGGGCAATGAGCAGTTCTTC; J: TRBJ2-1; D: -; V: TRBV28; size: -
CDR3: CASATGSKNIQYF; DNA: TGTGCCAGCGCAACAGGGTCCAAAAACATTCAGTACTTC; J: TRBJ2-4; D: -; V: TRBV12-3/TRBV12-4; size: few
CDR3: CSVEELNQETQYF; DNA: TGCAGCGTTGAAGAACTAAACCAAGAGACCCAGTACTTC; J: TRBJ2-5; D: -; V: TRBV29-1; size: many
CDR3: CASSAVGDTQYF; DNA: TGTGCCAGCAGTGCGGTGGGGGATACGCAGTATTTT; J: TRBJ2-3; D: -; V: TRBV6-1; size: few
CDR3: CSVGRGQGAGEQYF; DNA: TGCAGCGTTGGTAGAGGCCAGGGGGCAGGGGAGCAGTACTTC; J: TRBJ2-7; D: TRBD1; V: TRBV29-1; size: many
CDR3: CASSFGQGASNEQFF; DNA: TGTGCCAGCAGCTTTGGACAGGGGGCAAGCAATGAGCAGTTCTTC; J: TRBJ2-1; D: TRBD1; V: TRBV7-8; size: many
CDR3: CASLGWGSNIQYF; DNA: TGTGCCAGCCTAGGTTGGGGGTCGAACATTCAGTACTTC; J: TRBJ2-4; D: -; V: TRBV27; size: many
CDR3: CASSLKVEQFF; DNA: TGTGCCAGCAGTTTAAAGGTTGAGCAGTTCTTC; J: TRBJ2-1; D: -; V: TRBV12-3/TRBV12-4; size: many
CDR3: CSAHRETGELFF; DNA: TGCAGTGCCCACAGGGAAACCGGGGAGCTGTTTTTT; J: TRBJ2-2; D: -; V: TRBV20-1; size: many
CDR3: CASSEVAEAFF; DNA: TGTGCCAGCAGTGAAGTCGCTGAAGCTTTCTTT; J: TRBJ1-1; D: -; V: TRBV6-1; size: -
CDR3: CSVDRTGSYNEQFF; DNA: TGCAGCGTAGACCGAACAGGCTCCTACAATGAGCAGTTCTTC; J: TRBJ2-1; D: -; V: TRBV29-1; size: few
CDR3: CASSLVTPNTNTGELFF; DNA: TGTGCCAGCAGCTTAGTTACCCCTAACACAAACACCGGGGAGCTGTTTTTT; J: TRBJ2-2; D: -; V: TRBV7-8; size: many
CDR3: CASSPLYTGELFF; DNA: TGTGCCAGCAGCCCCTTATACACCGGGGAGCTGTTTTTT; J: TRBJ2-2; D: -; V: TRBV5-5; size: many
CDR3: CSAHGHSNTEAFF; DNA: TGCAGTGCACACGGACACTCGAACACTGAAGCTTTCTTT; J: TRBJ1-1; D: -; V: TRBV20-1; size: many
CDR3: CATSDSNPDEQFF; DNA: TGTGCCACCAGTGACTCTAATCCCGATGAGCAGTTCTTC; J: TRBJ2-1; D: -; V: TRBV24-1; size: many
CDR3: CASSPLGGDTDTQYF; DNA: TGTGCCAGCAGCCCCCTTGGGGGAGACACAGATACGCAGTATTTT; J: TRBJ2-3; D: -; V: TRBV5-6; size: many
CDR3: CSVDPGGEETQYF; DNA: TGCAGCGTTGACCCAGGGGGCGAAGAGACCCAGTACTTC; J: TRBJ2-5; D: TRBD1; V: TRBV29-1; size: few
CDR3: CASSLSGLGLDEQYF; DNA: TGCGCCAGCAGCTTGTCGGGACTAGGCCTAGACGAGCAGTACTTC; J: TRBJ2-7; D: TRBD2; V: TRBV5-1; size: many
CDR3: CASSPLRSSYEQYF; DNA: TGTGCCAGCAGCCCCTTAAGGAGCTCCTACGAGCAGTACTTC; J: TRBJ2-7; D: -; V: TRBV5-6; size: many
CDR3: CASSYSGTLEGGELFF; DNA: TGTGCCAGCAGTTACTCCGGGACTTTGGAAGGCGGGGAGCTGTTTTTT; J: TRBJ2-2; D: -; V: TRBV6-5; size: many
CDR3: CSVEGLWDRGTEAFF; DNA: TGCAGCGTTGAAGGCCTTTGGGACAGGGGCACTGAAGCTTTCTTT; J: TRBJ1-1; D: TRBD1; V: TRBV29-1; size: many
CDR3: CASSRKYGEPQHF; DNA: TGTGCCAGCAGTCGAAAATACGGCGAGCCCCAGCATTTT; J: TRBJ1-5; D: -; V: TRBV6-1; size: many
CDR3: CSVEEGPYGYTF; DNA: TGCAGCGTTGAAGAAGGACCCTATGGCTACACCTTC; J: TRBJ1-2; D: -; V: TRBV29-1; size: few
CDR3: CASRATAANTGELFF; DNA: TGTGCCAGCAGAGCGACAGCTGCGAACACCGGGGAGCTGTTTTTT; J: TRBJ2-2; D: -; V: TRBV2; size: many
CDR3: CASSGSVRDRGPDTQYF; DNA: TGCGCCAGCAGTGGGTCGGTCCGGGACAGGGGCCCAGATACGCAGTATTTT; J: TRBJ2-3; D: TRBD1; V: TRBV10-1; size: few
CDR3: CASSLTGSGVQPQHF; DNA: TGTGCCAGCAGCTTAACAGGGTCGGGCGTACAGCCCCAGCATTTT; J: TRBJ1-5; D: -; V: TRBV11-2; size: many
CDR3: CASSQEGPTGGGYEQYF; DNA: TGCGCCAGCAGCCAAGAGGGGCCGACAGGGGGAGGCTACGAGCAGTACTTC; J: TRBJ2-7; D: TRBD1; V: TRBV4-1; size: many
CDR3: CASSSRTQKTQYF; DNA: TGTGCCAGCAGCTCCCGAACTCAAAAGACCCAGTACTTC; J: TRBJ2-5; D: -; V: TRBV7-2; size: few
CDR3: CASSLSPRDSSRGTQYF; DNA: TGCGCCAGCAGCTTGTCCCCCCGGGACAGTAGTCGGGGTACGCAGTATTTT; J: TRBJ2-3; D: TRBD1; V: TRBV5-1; size: many
CDR3: CASSEGRQETQYF; DNA: TGCGCCAGCAGCGAGGGACGTCAAGAGACCCAGTACTTC; J: TRBJ2-5; D: -; V: TRBV5-1; size: -
CDR3: CASSKVYAGMNTEAFF; DNA: TGTGCCAGCAGCAAAGTATACGCAGGGATGAACACTGAAGCTTTCTTT; J: TRBJ1-1; D: -; V: TRBV21-1; size: -
CDR3: CASSLGTPTGTEQFF; DNA: TGTGCCAGCAGCTTGGGCACTCCTACCGGGACGGAGCAGTTCTTC; J: TRBJ2-1; D: -; V: TRBV5-6; size: many
CDR3: CALRDRENQPQHF; DNA: TGTGCCCTTCGGGACAGGGAGAATCAGCCCCAGCATTTT; J: TRBJ1-5; D: TRBD1; V: TRBV30; size: many
CDR3: CASSFCGDAYNEQFF; DNA: TGTGCCAGCAGTTTTTGCGGAGACGCCTACAATGAGCAGTTCTTC; J: TRBJ2-1; D: -; V: TRBV12-3/TRBV12-4; size: many
CDR3: CASSAGLGGAYEQYF; DNA: TGTGCCAGCAGCGCGGGTCTTGGAGGCGCCTACGAGCAGTACTTC; J: TRBJ2-7; D: -; V: TRBV7-8; size: few
CDR3: CSVDSEDLYGYTF; DNA: TGCAGCGTTGATTCGGAAGACCTCTATGGCTACACCTTC; J: TRBJ1-2; D: -; V: TRBV29-1; size: few
CDR3: CASRVQGDPTKLFF; DNA: TGTGCCAGCAGGGTACAGGGGGACCCTACAAAACTGTTTTTT; J: TRBJ1-4; D: TRBD1; V: TRBV28; size: many
CDR3: CASSPGQGGPSKNIQYF; DNA: TGCGCCAGCAGCCCAGGACAGGGGGGACCTAGCAAAAACATTCAGTACTTC; J: TRBJ2-4; D: TRBD1; V: TRBV5-1; size: many
CDR3: CASSPSSGGPGETQYF; DNA: TGTGCCAGCAGCCCCTCTAGCGGGGGGCCGGGTGAGACCCAGTACTTC; J: TRBJ2-5; D: TRBD2; V: TRBV9; size: many
CDR3: CASSLSSGEQETQYF; DNA: TGTGCCAGCAGCTTGTCTAGCGGGGAACAAGAGACCCAGTACTTC; J: TRBJ2-5; D: TRBD2; V: TRBV5-6; size: many
CDR3: CATSDPNGNEQFF; DNA: TGTGCCACCAGTGACCCAAACGGGAATGAGCAGTTCTTC; J: TRBJ2-1; D: -; V: TRBV24-1; size: many
CDR3: CASSLAASGRAGQETQYF; DNA: TGCGCCAGCAGCTTGGCAGCAAGCGGGAGGGCCGGACAAGAGACCCAGTACTTC; J: TRBJ2-5; D: TRBD2; V: TRBV5-1; size: many
CDR3: CSVGGTPYEQYF; DNA: TGCAGCGTAGGGGGGACCCCCTACGAGCAGTACTTC; J: TRBJ2-7; D: -; V: TRBV29-1; size: many
CDR3: CSAPTSGGTYNEQFF; DNA: TGCAGTGCTCCGACTAGCGGGGGAACCTACAATGAGCAGTTCTTC; J: TRBJ2-1; D: TRBD2; V: TRBV20-1; size: many
CDR3: CASSSMRHTSGELFF; DNA: TGTGCCAGCAGCTCCATGCGTCACACGAGCGGGGAGCTGTTTTTT; J: TRBJ2-2; D: -; V: TRBV7-8; size: -
CDR3: CASSFHSEQFF; DNA: TGTGCCAGCAGTTTTCATAGTGAGCAGTTCTTC; J: TRBJ2-1; D: -; V: TRBV12-3/TRBV12-4; size: many
CDR3: CASSADSPYEQYF; DNA: TGTGCCAGCAGCGCAGACAGTCCCTACGAGCAGTACTTC; J: TRBJ2-7; D: -; V: TRBV9; size: many
CDR3: CASSHFKVGEQFF; DNA: TGTGCCAGCAGCCACTTTAAGGTGGGGGAGCAGTTCTTC; J: TRBJ2-1; D: -; V: TRBV11-2; size: many
CDR3: CASSLVGRGALKSYNEQFF; DNA: TGCGCCAGCAGCTTGGTTGGGCGGGGGGCCTTAAAATCCTACAATGAGCAGTTCTTC; J: TRBJ2-1; D: TRBD2; V: TRBV5-1; size: many
CDR3: CATSRDLSGRKLAKNIQYF; DNA: TGTGCCACCAGCAGAGATTTATCGGGACGGAAACTAGCCAAAAACATTCAGTACTTC; J: TRBJ2-4; D: -; V: TRBV15; size: few
CDR3: CASSSLAGDNEQFF; DNA: TGTGCCAGCAGCTCACTAGCGGGGGACAATGAGCAGTTCTTC; J: TRBJ2-1; D: TRBD2; V: TRBV7-6; size: many